Given below is one T cell receptor (beta chain) in context. These data are taken from a study of sequential checkpoint blockade in melanoma. Treatment here: randomized to nivolumab then ipilimumab (arm A) or the reverse (arm B). DNA-damaging chemotherapy had not been given to any patient beforehand. Repertoires were generated with immunoSEQ multiplex PCR, while TCRdb's copy carries only in-frame clones and drops some. The sample shows roughly 9,300 clones, approximately 80% of them seen only once. Germline CDR1 MNHEY, CDR2 SMNVEV (reference sequence). Trimming removed 5 bases at V and 1 base at J, with 8 bases between. The length of the CDR3 is 13 residues.

The chain is built from TRBV27 and TRBJ1-1; no reliable D call. The sample consisted of CD8+ T cells sorted from blood (inferred from file names), taken from a patient given nivolumab and ipilimumab in sequence. This clonotype originated in a human donor with melanoma. The CDR3 here is CASSLGPNTEAFF. The CDR3 nucleotides read TGTGCCAGCAGTCTGGGCCCGAACACTGAAGCTTTCTTT.